This T cell receptor (beta chain) was identified during a study of T cell changes during pregnancy in multiple sclerosis. About this clone: The missing conserved phenylalanine or tryptophan at the end of this CDR3 makes a read error likely. The DNA is omitted, as the CDR3 cannot be located on it reliably, and the CDR3 follows TCRdb's listing.

The CDR3 extends over 12 residues, inclusive of both ends. Germline-derived CDR1 and CDR2 are MNHNS and SASEGT. TCRdb's copy holds only in-frame clones and misses some; the assay was immunoSEQ multiplex PCR. The sample lists over 35,000 clones; around 92% were seen once. This TCR was recovered from a female donor with multiple sclerosis, enrolled in a pregnancy study. The chain joins TRBV6-1 to TRBJ1-4; TRBD1, the D gene given by the table, was not confirmed from the DNA. The specimen sequenced was peripheral blood. The CDR3 reads CASGQLDRGHIL.